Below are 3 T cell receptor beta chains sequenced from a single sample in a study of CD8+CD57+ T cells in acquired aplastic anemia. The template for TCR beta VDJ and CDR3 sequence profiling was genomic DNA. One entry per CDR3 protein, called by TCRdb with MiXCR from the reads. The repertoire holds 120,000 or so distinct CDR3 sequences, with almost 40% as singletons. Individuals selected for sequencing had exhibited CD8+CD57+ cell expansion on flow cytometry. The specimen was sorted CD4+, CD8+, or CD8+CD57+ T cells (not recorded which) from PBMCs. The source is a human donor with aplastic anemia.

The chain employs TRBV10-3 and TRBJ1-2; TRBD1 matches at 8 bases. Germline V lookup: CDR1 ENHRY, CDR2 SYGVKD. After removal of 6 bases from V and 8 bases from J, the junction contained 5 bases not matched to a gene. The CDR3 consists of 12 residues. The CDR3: CAIRQGAEGYTF. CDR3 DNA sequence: TGTGCCATCAGGCAGGGGGCGGAAGGCTACACCTTC.

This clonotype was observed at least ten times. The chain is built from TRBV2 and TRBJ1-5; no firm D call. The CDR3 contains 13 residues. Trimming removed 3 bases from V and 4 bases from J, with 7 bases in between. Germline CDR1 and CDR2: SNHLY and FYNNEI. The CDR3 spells CASSEEGNQPQHF. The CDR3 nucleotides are TGTGCCAGCAGTGAGGAGGGTAATCAGCCCCAGCATTTT. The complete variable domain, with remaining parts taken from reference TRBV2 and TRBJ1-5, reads EPEVTQTPSHQVTQMGQEVILRCVPISNHLYFYWYRQILGQKVEFLVSFYNNEISEKSEIFDDQFSVERPDGSNFTLKIRSTKLEDSAMYFCASSEEGNQPQHFGDGTRLSIL.

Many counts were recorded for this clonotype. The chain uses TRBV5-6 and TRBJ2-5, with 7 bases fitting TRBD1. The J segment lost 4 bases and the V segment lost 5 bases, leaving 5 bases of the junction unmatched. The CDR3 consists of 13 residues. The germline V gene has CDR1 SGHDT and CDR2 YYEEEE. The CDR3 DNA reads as TGTGCCAGCAGTTCAAGGGGGCGAGAGACCCAGTACTTC. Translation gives CASSSRGRETQYF.